This is a list of T cell receptor beta chains from one sample in a study of shared clonotypes between healthy human individuals. Method: immunoSEQ multiplex PCR; TCRdb's copy keeps in-frame clones and lacks some. There are some 790,000 clones in the sample; approximately 72% occur only once, and roughly 1.8% lies in the top ten. Sequenced: memory CD4+ T cells sorted from blood. Receptors originate from a woman aged 25 to 39 in good health. Each CDR3 is given with its conserved first and last residue. Fields, in order: clone size, J gene, D gene, V gene, CDR3 protein, CDR3 DNA. A D gene is named only where the DNA matches it firmly. A clone size is listed for some rows: how often the clone was seen (once, few, many), or a class if it is expanded.

once	TRBJ2-3	-	TRBV7-9	CASRFTTDTQYF	TGTGCCAGCAGATTTACCACAGATACGCAGTATTTT
-	TRBJ2-5	TRBD2	TRBV7-2	CASNPGGGETQYF	TGTGCCAGCAATCCGGGGGGTGGGGAGACCCAGTACTTC
once	TRBJ2-7	TRBD2	TRBV7-3	CASSIGLAGVSYEQYF	TGTGCCAGCAGCATTGGACTAGCGGGAGTGTCCTACGAGCAGTACTTC
-	TRBJ2-4	-	TRBV19	CASSMGTDPAKNIQYF	TGTGCCAGTAGTATGGGGACGGACCCTGCCAAAAACATTCAGTACTTC
-	TRBJ2-2	-	TRBV19	CASSMDTGELFF	TGTGCCAGTAGTATGGACACCGGGGAGCTGTTTTTT
-	TRBJ1-2	-	TRBV10-3	CAISVGRSYGYTF	TGTGCCATCAGTGTTGGCAGGAGCTATGGCTACACCTTC
once	TRBJ2-7	TRBD2	TRBV5-1	CASSLSGEGEQYF	TGCGCCAGCAGCTTGTCTGGGGAGGGCGAGCAGTACTTC
-	TRBJ2-1	-	TRBV6-6	CASMREITTAEQFF	TGTGCCAGCATGCGTGAAATCACCACGGCTGAGCAGTTCTTC
-	TRBJ2-7	TRBD2	TRBV2	CASSEDRLAGAHEQYF	TGTGCCAGCAGTGAAGATAGGCTAGCGGGAGCCCACGAGCAGTACTTC
-	TRBJ2-1	-	TRBV6-4	CASSVSGQEYNEQFF	TGTGCCAGCAGTGTTTCGGGACAAGAATACAATGAGCAGTTCTTC
-	TRBJ2-7	-	TRBV16	CASSQAPGTYEQYF	TGTGCCAGCAGCCAAGCCCCGGGTACCTACGAGCAGTACTTC
many	TRBJ1-2	-	TRBV7-8	CASSLLILGYGYTF	TGTGCCAGCAGCTTATTAATTTTGGGGTATGGCTACACCTTC
-	TRBJ2-7	-	TRBV27	CASSLRNRASWEQYF	TGTGCCAGCAGTTTACGGAATAGAGCGAGTTGGGAGCAGTACTTC
-	TRBJ2-7	TRBD2	TRBV10-3	CATGLAGDYEQYF	TGTGCCACCGGACTAGCGGGAGATTACGAGCAGTACTTC
many	TRBJ1-5	TRBD1	TRBV28	CASGQVQPQHF	TGTGCCAGCGGACAGGTTCAGCCCCAGCATTTT
-	TRBJ1-1	-	TRBV19	CASSIGRQTEAFF	TGTGCCAGTAGTATAGGGAGGCAGACTGAAGCTTTCTTT
-	TRBJ1-5	TRBD1	TRBV2	CASSGQESRQPQHF	TGTGCCAGCAGCGGACAGGAGTCACGCCAGCCCCAGCATTTT
-	TRBJ2-5	-	TRBV6-1	CASSEFVTEETQYF	TGTGCCAGCAGTGAATTCGTAACCGAAGAGACCCAGTACTTC
-	TRBJ1-4	TRBD1	TRBV14	CASSRSGTVYEKLFF	TGTGCCAGCAGCCGATCCGGGACAGTATATGAAAAACTGTTTTTT
few	TRBJ2-1	-	TRBV25-1	CASSGGSPRSYNEQFF	TGTGCCAGCAGTGGGGGGTCACCGCGCTCCTACAATGAGCAGTTCTTC
-	TRBJ2-5	-	TRBV7-9	CASSLGGMRETQYF	TGTGCCAGCAGCTTAGGGGGAATGAGAGAGACCCAGTACTTC
few	TRBJ2-5	-	TRBV5-4	CASSQGGGTKGVETQYF	TGTGCCAGCAGCCAAGGGGGCGGGACCAAGGGGGTGGAGACCCAGTACTTC
-	TRBJ1-1	-	TRBV19	CASRPGRDTEAFF	TGTGCCAGCCGCCCGGGCAGGGATACTGAAGCTTTCTTT
-	TRBJ2-5	-	TRBV7-9	CASSLYVQETQYF	TGTGCCAGCAGCTTATATGTCCAAGAGACCCAGTACTTC
few	TRBJ2-7	TRBD2	TRBV7-9	CASSLGTSGSSYEQYF	TGTGCCAGCAGCTTAGGGACTAGCGGGAGCTCTTACGAGCAGTACTTC
-	TRBJ1-4	TRBD1	TRBV5-1	CASSLEQGREKLFF	TGCGCCAGCAGCTTGGAACAGGGGAGGGAAAAACTGTTTTTT
-	TRBJ1-3	-	TRBV5-1	CASSLAVASSGNTIYF	TGCGCCAGCAGCTTGGCCGTGGCCTCCTCTGGAAACACCATATATTTT
-	TRBJ1-4	-	TRBV18	CASSLNLGGKNEKLFF	TGTGCCAGCTCACTAAACCTAGGGGGAAAGAATGAAAAACTGTTTTTT
-	TRBJ2-6	TRBD1	TRBV2	CASSQGAGANVLTF	TGTGCCAGCAGCCAGGGGGCTGGGGCCAACGTCCTGACTTTC
-	TRBJ2-1	-	TRBV28	CASSLWASMYNEQFF	TGTGCCAGCAGCCTATGGGCTAGCATGTACAATGAGCAGTTCTTC
-	TRBJ1-2	-	TRBV28	CASSAGGNYGYTF	TGTGCCAGCAGTGCCGGGGGTAACTATGGCTACACCTTC
-	TRBJ1-1	-	TRBV2	CASTGLGGTEAFF	TGTGCCAGCACCGGCCTGGGGGGAACTGAAGCTTTCTTT
-	TRBJ2-7	-	TRBV19	CASSIGTMTYEQYF	TGTGCCAGTAGTATTGGGACAATGACCTACGAGCAGTACTTC
-	TRBJ2-7	TRBD1	TRBV28	CATQTGTLEEQYF	TGTGCCACACAGACAGGGACCCTTGAAGAGCAGTACTTC
once	TRBJ2-7	TRBD1	TRBV4-1	CASSPLDRVVGEQYF	TGCGCCAGCAGCCCCCTGGACAGGGTAGTTGGCGAGCAGTACTTC
few	TRBJ1-1	-	TRBV28	CASSLASENTEAFF	TGTGCCAGCAGTTTAGCCAGCGAAAACACTGAAGCTTTCTTT
-	TRBJ2-4	TRBD2	TRBV15	CATSIPAGGRIKTKNIQYF	TGTGCCACCAGCATCCCAGCGGGAGGGAGGATAAAAACCAAAAACATTCAGTACTTC
once	TRBJ2-5	-	TRBV28	CASQQGWETQYF	TGTGCCAGCCAACAGGGATGGGAGACCCAGTACTTC
-	TRBJ2-7	-	TRBV5-1	CASSLGVGHYEQYF	TGCGCCAGCAGCTTAGGGGTTGGACACTACGAGCAGTACTTC
once	TRBJ2-5	TRBD2	TRBV7-9	CASSLAGTSGRAQETQYF	TGTGCCAGCAGCCTGGCCGGGACTAGCGGGAGGGCCCAAGAGACCCAGTACTTC
-	TRBJ2-3	-	TRBV23-1	CASSQDITDTQYF	TGCGCCAGCAGTCAAGACATCACAGATACGCAGTATTTT
-	TRBJ2-5	TRBD2	TRBV5-1	CASSLDRGSSGETQYF	TGCGCCAGCAGCTTGGATCGCGGGAGTTCTGGGGAGACCCAGTACTTC
-	TRBJ1-5	TRBD1	TRBV11-2	CASSSTTGVRQPQHF	TGTGCCAGCAGCTCGACGACAGGGGTTAGGCAGCCCCAGCATTTT
-	TRBJ1-1	-	TRBV18	CASSLTFRTGWTEAFF	TGTGCCAGCTCACTGACGTTCAGGACTGGGTGGACTGAAGCTTTCTTT
-	TRBJ2-3	-	TRBV5-1	CASSLGVAKDTQYF	TGCGCCAGCAGCTTGGGTGTAGCTAAGGATACGCAGTATTTT
-	TRBJ1-1	TRBD1	TRBV5-4	CASSRDQTGNFMNTEAFF	TGTGCCAGCAGCAGAGACCAGACAGGGAACTTCATGAACACTGAAGCTTTCTTT
-	TRBJ2-1	-	TRBV11-1	CASSLDIGSSYNEQFF	TGTGCCAGCAGCTTAGATATCGGGAGCTCCTACAATGAGCAGTTCTTC
-	TRBJ2-6	TRBD2	TRBV11-3	CASSLSGAGANVLTF	TGTGCCAGCAGCTTAAGCGGGGCTGGGGCCAACGTCCTGACTTTC
-	TRBJ2-7	TRBD1	TRBV13	CASRPGTGSLVEQYF	TGTGCCAGCAGACCTGGGACAGGGAGTCTTGTCGAGCAGTACTTC
-	TRBJ2-7	-	TRBV7-8	CASSTHRVWTKHSYEQYF	TGTGCCAGCAGCACCCACAGGGTATGGACTAAGCATTCCTACGAGCAGTACTTC
-	TRBJ1-5	-	TRBV19	CASSFLFGNQPQHF	TGTGCCAGTAGTTTCCTCTTTGGCAATCAGCCCCAGCATTTT
-	TRBJ2-7	-	TRBV11-2	CASSFYSSYEQYF	TGTGCCAGCAGCTTTTACAGTAGCTACGAGCAGTACTTC
-	TRBJ1-2	-	TRBV27	CASSSGTNYGYTF	TGTGCCAGCAGTAGTGGGACTAACTATGGCTACACCTTC
-	TRBJ2-5	-	TRBV19	CASSPRTGGETQYF	TGTGCCAGTAGTCCTCGGACAGGAGGGGAGACCCAGTACTTC
-	TRBJ2-5	-	TRBV30	CAWSPSGETQYF	TGTGCCTGGAGTCCGAGCGGAGAGACCCAGTACTTC